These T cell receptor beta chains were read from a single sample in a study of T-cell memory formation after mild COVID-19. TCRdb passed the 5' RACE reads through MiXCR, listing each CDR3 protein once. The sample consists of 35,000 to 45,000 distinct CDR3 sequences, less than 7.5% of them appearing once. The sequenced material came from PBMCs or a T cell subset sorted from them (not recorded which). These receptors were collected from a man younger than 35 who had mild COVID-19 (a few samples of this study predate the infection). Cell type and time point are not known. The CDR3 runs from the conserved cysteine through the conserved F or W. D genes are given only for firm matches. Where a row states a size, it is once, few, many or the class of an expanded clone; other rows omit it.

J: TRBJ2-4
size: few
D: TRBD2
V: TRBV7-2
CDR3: CASSPTGGEGIQYF
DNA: TGTGCCAGCAGCCCCACCGGGGGGGAGGGCATTCAGTACTTC

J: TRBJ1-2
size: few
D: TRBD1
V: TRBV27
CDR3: CASSLDRTNYGYTF
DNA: TGTGCCAGCAGTCTGGACAGGACTAACTATGGCTACACCTTC

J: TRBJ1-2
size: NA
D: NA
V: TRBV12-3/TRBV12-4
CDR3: CASKWAGRSSYGYTF
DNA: TGTGCCAGCAAATGGGCAGGGCGTTCGTCTTATGGCTACACCTTC

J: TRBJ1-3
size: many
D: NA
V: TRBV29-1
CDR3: CSVRTAERNTIYF
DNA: TGCAGCGTTCGGACAGCTGAACGTAACACCATATATTTT

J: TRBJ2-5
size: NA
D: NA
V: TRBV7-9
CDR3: CASSSKRTVGDEETQYF
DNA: TGTGCCAGCAGCTCGAAAAGAACTGTCGGAGATGAAGAGACCCAGTACTTC

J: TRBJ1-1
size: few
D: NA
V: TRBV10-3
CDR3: CAISEAISAQNTEAFF
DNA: TGTGCCATCAGTGAGGCTATCTCCGCCCAGAACACTGAAGCTTTCTTT

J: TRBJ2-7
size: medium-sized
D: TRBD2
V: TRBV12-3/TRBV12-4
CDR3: CASRQPGLGEQYF
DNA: TGTGCCAGCAGACAACCGGGACTAGGCGAGCAGTACTTC

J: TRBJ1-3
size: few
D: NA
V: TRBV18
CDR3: CASSPQQSGNTIYF
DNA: TGTGCCAGCTCACCGCAGCAGTCTGGAAACACCATATATTTT

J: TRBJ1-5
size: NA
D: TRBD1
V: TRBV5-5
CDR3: CASSLRTGDQPQHF
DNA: TGTGCCAGCAGCTTGAGGACAGGAGACCAGCCCCAGCATTTT

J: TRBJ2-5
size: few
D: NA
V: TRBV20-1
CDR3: CSADRFLETQYF
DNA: TGCAGTGCTGACAGATTTCTGGAGACCCAGTACTTC

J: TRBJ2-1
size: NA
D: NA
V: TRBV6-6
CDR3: CASSQRGNEQFF
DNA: TGTGCCAGCAGTCAGAGGGGTAATGAGCAGTTCTTC

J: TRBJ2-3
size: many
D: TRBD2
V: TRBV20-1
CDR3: CSVAPLAGGPRDTQYF
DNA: TGCAGTGTTGCCCCTTTAGCGGGGGGGCCGAGGGATACGCAGTATTTT

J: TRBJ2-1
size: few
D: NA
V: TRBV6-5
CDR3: CASVSGGNYNEQFF
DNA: TGTGCCAGTGTGTCGGGGGGCAACTACAATGAGCAGTTCTTC

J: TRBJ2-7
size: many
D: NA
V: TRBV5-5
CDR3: CASSWGVYQAYEQYF
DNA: TGTGCCAGCAGTTGGGGGGTCTACCAAGCGTACGAGCAGTACTTC

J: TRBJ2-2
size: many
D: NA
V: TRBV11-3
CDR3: CASSLDINTGELFF
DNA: TGTGCCAGCAGCTTGGACATCAACACCGGGGAGCTGTTTTTT

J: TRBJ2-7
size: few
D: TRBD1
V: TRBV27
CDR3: CASRPGQVYEQYF
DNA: TGTGCCAGCAGACCGGGACAGGTTTACGAGCAGTACTTC

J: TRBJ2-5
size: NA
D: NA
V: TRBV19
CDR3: CASSPTPEEGETQYF
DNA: TGTGCCAGTAGTCCCACCCCGGAGGAGGGGGAGACCCAGTACTTC